This entry features one TCR beta chain sequence. No antigen is known for it. The entry originates in a study of early T cells in non-severe SARS-CoV-2 infection. V shed 2 bases and J shed 6 bases, with 3 bases lying between them. Germline V gene sequence: CDR1 SGHRS, CDR2 YFSETQ. The CDR3 runs 11 residues. Study outcomes and limitations: The matching step, a VDJdb search, favored anti-spike CD8 responses and missed private and CD4 specificities.

cDNA molecules, individually, were tagged with unique molecular identifiers. TCRdb itself ran the 5' RACE reads through MiXCR, one entry per CDR3 protein. Of around 83,000 distinct CDR3 sequences detected, under 11% appear once; the ten largest clones hold roughly 8%. The V and J genes are TRBV5-1 and TRBJ2-1; D is unclear. Specimen: whole blood, collected at baseline. The origin of this receptor is an adult who was a healthcare worker with PCR-confirmed SARS-CoV-2 infection or an uninfected control (not recorded which). The CDR3 loop reads CASSFSNEQFF. CDR3 bases: TGCGCCAGCAGCTTCTCCAATGAGCAGTTCTTC.